These 12 T cell receptor beta chains were sequenced from one sample in a study of immune evolution from preneoplasia to lung adenocarcinoma. The protocol was immunoSEQ multiplex PCR, while the TCRdb copy is restricted to in-frame clones and leaves out a portion. This table has approximately 5,000 clones, roughly three quarters appearing once. Sequenced input: FFPE adjacent normal lung tissue. The receptors stem from a donor aged 70 or older with lung adenocarcinoma.

The rearrangement joins TRBV9 to TRBJ1-1; 7 nucleotides agree with TRBD1. V lost 0 bases, J lost 6 bases, and 5 bases stayed unmatched. The germline V gene has CDR1 SGDLS and CDR2 YYNGEE. The CDR3 totals 14 residues. The CDR3 DNA sequence: TGTGCCAGCAGCGTAGGGCAGGGGGGTGCTGAAGCTTTCTTT. Protein: CASSVGQGGAEAFF.

The gene calls are TRBV9 and TRBJ2-5; D possibly matches TRBD1 or TRBD2 (5 bases each). V dropped 3 bases and J dropped 2 bases, with 14 bases sitting between them. The germline V gene has CDR1 SGDLS and CDR2 YYNGEE. CDR3 length equals 15 residues. The CDR3 here is CASSAGPDGQETQYF. CDR3 bases: TGTGCCAGCAGCGCGGGACCCGACGGACAAGAGACCCAGTACTTC.

This clone turned up a few times. V gene TRBV10-2 combines with J gene TRBJ2-1, with 9 bases identical to TRBD2. CDR3 length: 15 residues. V gave up 6 bases and J gave up 7 bases; unmatched junction bases: 10. Germline assignment: CDR1 WSHSY and CDR2 SAAADI. The CDR3: CASSKPGLAGNEQFF. In DNA form, the CDR3 reads TGCGCCAGCAGCAAACCGGGACTAGCTGGGAATGAGCAGTTCTTC.

The V gene is TRBV11-3, the J gene TRBJ2-7, with D perhaps matching TRBD1 (5 bases). Germline V gene sequence: CDR1 SGHNT, CDR2 YENEEA. CDR3 size: 15 residues. Trimming removed 0 bases from V and 2 bases from J, with 11 bases in between. The CDR3 here is CASSLEDEGAYEQYF. CDR3 DNA sequence: TGTGCCAGCAGCTTAGAAGACGAAGGGGCCTACGAGCAGTACTTC.

The chain has TRBV7-2 and TRBJ1-1, with a tentative D call TRBD1 (5 bases). CDR1 is SGHTA, CDR2 FQGNSA, per germline. This CDR3 contains 16 residues. V was cut by 0 bases and J by 1 base, with 12 bases left in between. CDR3 DNA sequence: TGTGCCAGCAGCTTAGCCAACCAAAGGGGGAACACTGAAGCTTTCTTT. Translated: CASSLANQRGNTEAFF.

The CDR3 DNA reads TGTGCCAGCAGCTTAACCTTAGCGGGAGGGCCAGGAGATACGCAGTATTTT. It encodes CASSLTLAGGPGDTQYF. The V and J genes are TRBV5-6 and TRBJ2-3; 11 bases are a match to TRBD2. Germline lookup yields CDR1 SGHDT and CDR2 YYEEEE. The junction had 10 bases not matched to a gene; V was cut back by 2 bases and J by 5 bases. The CDR3 runs 17 residues.

The rearrangement uses TRBV5-1 and TRBJ2-1; the D gene is possibly TRBD2 (6 bases). This CDR3 contains 15 residues. Germline V gene data show CDR1 as SGHRS and CDR2 as YFSETQ. Deletions cut 5 bases from V and 6 bases from J, with 18 bases between. This CDR3 is CASSPIAVLGNEQFF. The CDR3 coding sequence is TGCGCCAGCAGTCCTATAGCGGTTTTGGGCAATGAGCAGTTCTTC.

The chain employs TRBV9 and TRBJ2-1, with unresolved D. V was pared by 0 bases and J by 5 bases, with 12 bases between. This CDR3 spans 15 amino acids. Per the germline V gene, CDR1 is SGDLS and CDR2 is YYNGEE. The CDR3 region is CASSVGIGPNNEQFF. The CDR3 DNA reads as TGTGCCAGCAGCGTAGGGATAGGTCCTAACAATGAGCAGTTCTTC.

The J gene is TRBJ2-1, the V gene TRBV7-7; 8 bases are shared with TRBD2. The germline gives CDR1 SSHAT, CDR2 FNYEAQ (reference sequence). The CDR3 loop spans 16 amino acids. With 5 bases clipped from V and 6 bases from J, the junction kept 12 bases outside the gene matches. The CDR3 DNA sequence: TGTGCCAGCAGCCCAACACTAGCGGCCCCCCGCAATGAGCAGTTCTTC. This gives the protein CASSPTLAAPRNEQFF.

The chain couples TRBV6-1 to TRBJ1-4; D not certain. This CDR3 contains 15 residues. Trimming removed 2 bases at V and 5 bases at J, with 12 bases between. The V gene's germline CDR1 is MNHNS and CDR2 SASEGT. CDR3 nucleotides: TGTGCCAGCAGTGAATTAAGCGTCGGGAATGAAAAACTGTTTTTT. It encodes CASSELSVGNEKLFF.

V gene TRBV4-1 combines with J gene TRBJ2-7, with TRBD1 matching over 7 bases. J gave up 0 bases and V 3 bases, and 8 bases lay outside the gene matches. The CDR3 loop spans 16 amino acids. In germline, CDR1 is MGHRA, CDR2 YSYEKL. The CDR3 is CASSHSPGTASYEQYF. Here the CDR3 DNA reads TGCGCCAGCAGCCATTCCCCCGGGACAGCCTCCTACGAGCAGTACTTC.

This clone was found once. The rearrangement links TRBV21-1 to TRBJ2-5; the D call of TRBD1 is as the table states it, not checked on the DNA. TRBV21-1 is reported as a pseudogene. CDR3 size: 15 residues. The chain's CDR3 is CASSRPEGAGETQYF. In DNA, the CDR3 is TGTGCCAGCAGCCGCCCTGAGGGGGCCGGGGAGACCCAGTACTTC.